This T cell receptor (beta chain) was recorded in a study of blood T cell repertoires in COVID-19. At the level of the study: Italy, Spain and the United States were the sources of the convalescent and acute COVID-19 samples.

Per germline, CDR1 SGHTA and CDR2 FQGNSA. The length of the CDR3 is 15 residues. Trimming shortened V by 1 base and J by 4 bases, and 11 bases separated the two germline ends. Source study methods: Estimates of nucleated cell counts were drawn from the amplification of reference gene primers. Clones were read by immunoSEQ multiplex PCR, and TCRdb kept only the in-frame ones, dropping some. The DNA was the basis for D and trimming; V, J and clone size are from that table. The table records more than 150,000 clones, more than 80% of them present only once. A few counts support this clone. This TCR derives from a man aged 55 to 69 with acute or convalescent COVID-19. The rearrangement links TRBV7-2 to TRBJ1-3, with D hard to call. Material: peripheral blood. In DNA, the CDR3 is TGTGCCAGCAGCTTAGGGAGAGAGATAGGAAACACCATATATTTT. Translation gives CASSLGREIGNTIYF.